The 31 T cell receptor beta chains in this list originate from one sample, sequenced in a study of Graves' ophthalmopathy and Graves' hyperthyroidism. RNA transcripts provided the template for amplifying TCR beta CDR3 regions. HTBI primers were employed in first-round RT-PCR, then a second-round multiplex PCR followed. MiXCR was run by TCRdb on the multiplex PCR reads, yielding one entry per CDR3 protein. This table has a few hundred thousand distinct CDR3 sequences, 21% appearing once. Sequencing input: peripheral blood. These TCRs come from a woman aged 18-30 years with stable Graves' hyperthyroidism.

This clonotype was seen a handful of times. This chain joins TRBV10-3 and TRBJ2-7; TRBD2 agrees at 8 bases. Germline trimming cut 4 bases from V and 4 bases from J; bases unmatched to any gene: 6. The CDR3 is 14 amino acids. Germline lookup yields CDR1 ENHRY and CDR2 SYGVKD. As DNA, the CDR3 is TGTGCCATCAGTGGAAAGCGGGAGTCTTACGAGCAGTACTTC. Translating gives CAISGKRESYEQYF.

In its sample, this clonotype was seen many times. This chain connects TRBV11-2 to TRBJ2-7, with TRBD2 matching over 8 bases. Germline CDR1 and CDR2: SGHAT and FQNNGV. Germline trimming cut 0 bases from V and 3 bases from J; bases unmatched to any gene: 10. The CDR3 is made up of 17 amino acids. This chain's CDR3 is CASSLEESGRASYEQYF. The CDR3 bases are TGTGCCAGCAGCTTAGAAGAGTCCGGGAGGGCGAGCTACGAGCAGTACTTC.

The V call is TRBV6-1, the J call TRBJ1-1; no reliable D call. The CDR3 covers 15 residues. Germline CDR1 and CDR2: MNHNS and SASEGT. Trimming took off 4 bases at V and 5 bases at J, with 17 bases between the two ends. CDR3 in DNA: TGTGCCAGCAGTGCCTTTACAACGGGAGGGACTGAAGCTTTCTTT. Translation: CASSAFTTGGTEAFF.

This clonotype has a count of ten or more. CDR3 coding DNA: TGTGCCACCAGCCCTCGGGACGGAGGCTCCTACGAGCAGTACTTC. This encodes CATSPRDGGSYEQYF. V gene TRBV15 combines with J gene TRBJ2-7; D could derive from TRBD1 or TRBD2 (5 bases each). Germline assignment: CDR1 LNHNV and CDR2 YYDKDF (reference sequence). V lost 5 bases, J lost 0 bases, and 14 bases lay in between. CDR3 length: 15 residues.

This clonotype was observed many times. The chain couples TRBV6-2 or TRBV6-3 to TRBJ2-5, with a tentative D call TRBD2 (5 bases). Trimming took 7 bases from V and 5 from J, leaving 8 bases between them. The CDR3 totals 11 residues. Germline loops: CDR1 MNHEY, CDR2 SVGEGT. CDR3 coding DNA: TGTGCCAGCACCCCGGGGGAGACCCAGTACTTC. Its protein product is CASTPGETQYF.

The V call is TRBV28, the J call TRBJ1-5; the D is unclear. Germline V gene data show CDR1 as MDHEN and CDR2 as SYDVKM. Trimming left V 4 bases short and J 5 bases short, with 18 bases between. This CDR3 region has 16 residues. CDR3 sequence (DNA): TGTGCCAGCAGTTCACCCAGACGGGAGACGCATCAGCCCCAGCATTTT. Translation: CASSSPRRETHQPQHF.

This clonotype was detected ten times or more. The V call is TRBV20-1, the J call TRBJ2-2; the match to TRBD1 covers 7 bases. The CDR3 spans 15 residues. Germline V gives CDR1 DFQATT, CDR2 SNEGSKA (reference sequence). The V segment lost 2 bases and the J segment 4 bases; nucleotides outside the gene matches: 7. The CDR3 DNA is TGCAGTGCTAGAATTACAGGGGCCGGCACCGGGGAGCTGTTTTTT. This translates into CSARITGAGTGELFF.

In its sample, this clonotype was seen a few times. V and J are TRBV28 and TRBJ2-5; 8 nucleotides align to TRBD2. CDR1 is MDHEN and CDR2 is SYDVKM in the germline V gene. The CDR3 sequence is 13 residues long. Unmatched junction bases numbered 4, after V lost 5 bases and J lost 5 bases. CDR3 protein: CASSNTGGETQYF. The CDR3 DNA reads as TGTGCCAGCAGTAACACGGGAGGGGAGACCCAGTACTTC.

This clonotype was counted many times. As DNA, the CDR3 is TGCAGCGTTGATAGCAGGGTGGGCGAGCAGTACTTC. This translates into CSVDSRVGEQYF. The chain employs TRBV29-1 and TRBJ2-7; D is perhaps TRBD1 (5 bases). V lost 3 bases and J lost 6, with 12 bases in between. The CDR3 loop spans 12 amino acids. Germline CDR1 reads SQVTM; CDR2 reads ANQGSEA.

This clonotype has a count of ten or more. V and J are TRBV18 and TRBJ2-7, with D perhaps matching TRBD2 (5 bases). The CDR3 has 13 amino acids. V gave up 2 bases and J gave up 3 bases, with 8 bases separating them. The germline V gene encodes CDR1 KGHSH and CDR2 LQKENI. CDR3 in amino acids: CASSPERIYEQYF. The CDR3, as DNA: TGTGCCAGCTCACCAGAGCGGATCTACGAGCAGTACTTC.

On this clonotype itself: Just one base apart from a much larger clone, this may be a read error. This rearrangement joins TRBV7-3 to TRBJ2-2, with D possibly called TRBD1 or TRBD2 (6 bases each). The V end was cut by 3 bases, the J end by 1 base, with 9 bases between. CDR3 length: 15 amino acids. Per the germline V gene, CDR1 is SGHTA and CDR2 is FQGTGA. The CDR3 DNA sequence: TGTGCCAGCAGCTTGAGGGGGGAGAACACCGGGGAGCTGTTTTTT. Translating it yields CASSLRGENTGELFF.

The chain recombines TRBV2 with TRBJ2-2; TRBD2 aligns across 9 bases. J was trimmed by 7 bases and V by 1 base; bases with no gene match: 4. Germline values: CDR1 SNHLY, CDR2 FYNNEI. This CDR3 is 15 amino acids long. In nucleotides, the CDR3 is TGTGCCAGCAGTGAAGAAGGACTAGCGTACGGGGAGCTGTTTTTT. Translating it yields CASSEEGLAYGELFF.

In this sample, this clonotype turned up many times. The chain is built from TRBV6-2 or TRBV6-3 and TRBJ2-6, with TRBD1 matching 9 bases. CDR3 length equals 14 residues. The V gene's germline CDR1 is MNHEY and CDR2 SVGEGT. J gave up 8 bases and V 8 bases, and 7 bases lay outside the gene matches. CDR3 in amino acids: CASGQGRQTNVLTF. The CDR3 DNA is TGTGCCAGCGGACAGGGGCGACAGACCAACGTCCTGACTTTC.

This clonotype has a handful of counts. This chain uses TRBV13 with TRBJ2-2; D is undetermined. The CDR3 contains 13 residues. Trimming shortened V by 3 bases and J by 7 bases, and 9 bases separated the two germline ends. CDR1 and CDR2 (germline): PRHDT, FYEKMQ (reference sequence). The CDR3 coding sequence is TGTGCCAGCAGCTTTCGAGCAGGCGGGGAGCTGTTTTTT. Amino acids: CASSFRAGGELFF.

This clonotype was counted at least ten times. The J gene is TRBJ2-7, the V gene TRBV3-1; tentative D call: TRBD2 (5 bases). There are 11 residues in the CDR3. Germline V gene sequence: CDR1 LGHDT, CDR2 YNNKEL (reference sequence). V was cut by 8 bases and J by 3 bases, with 8 bases left in between. As DNA, the CDR3 is TGTGCCAGCGGAGGTATCTACGAGCAGTACTTC. It specifies CASGGIYEQYF.

The sample holds many counts of this clonotype. The genes are TRBV12-3 or TRBV12-4 and TRBJ1-2; TRBD1 is a possible D gene (6 bases). V lost 6 bases, J lost 8 bases, and 19 bases lay in between. This CDR3 contains 14 residues. CDR3 in DNA: TGTGCCAGCAGCCGACAGGACGGCCTTAAGGGCTACACCTTC. Protein product: CASSRQDGLKGYTF.

The rearrangement links TRBV6-1 to TRBJ2-5, with 9 positions matching TRBD2. The CDR3 runs to 16 residues. The germline V gene encodes CDR1 MNHNS and CDR2 SASEGT. With V trimmed by 7 bases and J by 4 bases, 13 bases remained unmatched. In DNA form, the CDR3 reads TGTGCCAGCAACCCCTTAGCGGGCGGGGGGGGAGAGACCCAGTACTTC. This sequence encodes CASNPLAGGGGETQYF.

The V gene is TRBV29-1, the J gene TRBJ2-5, with 14 positions matching TRBD2. Germline CDR1 SQVTM, CDR2 ANQGSEA. The V and J ends lost 3 bases and 5 bases, in that order; junction bases with no gene match: 5. This CDR3 region has 15 residues. The CDR3 loop reads CSVDGTSGSWETQYF. The CDR3 DNA is TGCAGCGTTGACGGGACTAGCGGGAGTTGGGAGACCCAGTACTTC.

This clonotype was picked up many times. This rearrangement joins TRBV15 to TRBJ2-7; possible D gene TRBD2, 5 bases. The length of the CDR3 is 15 residues. Trimming removed 1 base at V and 4 bases at J, with 14 bases between. Germline values: CDR1 LNHNV, CDR2 YYDKDF (reference sequence). CDR3 protein: CATSRAAEGTYEQYF. CDR3 DNA: TGTGCCACCAGCAGAGCCGCTGAGGGTACGTACGAGCAGTACTTC. Full variable domain (rest looked up from reference TRBV15 and TRBJ2-7): DAMVIQNPRYQVTQFGKPVTLSCSQTLNHNVMYWYQQKSSQAPKLLFHYYDKDFNNEADTPDNFQSRRPNTSFCFLDIRSPGLGDTAMYLCATSRAAEGTYEQYFGPGTRLTVT.

This clonotype was detected ten times or more. The chain has TRBV12-3 or TRBV12-4 and TRBJ1-3; 9 bases match TRBD1. This CDR3 region has 14 residues. The V gene end was trimmed by 8 bases and the J gene end by 4 bases; junction bases not matched to a gene: 6. CDR3 region: CASSTGTGGNTIYF. DNA for the CDR3: TGTGCCAGCTCGACCGGGACAGGGGGAAACACCATATATTTT.

V usage is TRBV14 and J usage is TRBJ1-1; TRBD1 might be the D (5 bases). Germline-derived CDR1 and CDR2 are SGHDN and FVKESK. With 5 bases removed from V and 1 base from J, the gap between germline ends came to 14 bases. This CDR3 is 15 amino acids long. The CDR3 region has the DNA TGTGCCAGCAGCACCTGGGACTTGACGAACACTGAAGCTTTCTTT. It specifies CASSTWDLTNTEAFF.

This clonotype was recorded at least ten times. The chain uses TRBV7-8 and TRBJ1-5; 8 nucleotides match TRBD1. The CDR3 extends over 14 amino acids. V shed 5 bases and J 6 bases; nucleotides not matched to a gene: 6. Germline CDR1 SGHVS, CDR2 FQNEAQ. CDR3 sequence reads: CASSADRGGQPQHF. The CDR3 region has the DNA TGTGCCAGCAGCGCCGACAGGGGTGGTCAGCCCCAGCATTTT.

This clonotype showed up many times. This chain's CDR3 is CASSFGTSGITGELFF. As DNA, the CDR3 is TGTGCCAGCAGTTTTGGGACTAGCGGGATTACCGGGGAGCTGTTTTTT. V usage is TRBV27 and J usage is TRBJ2-2, with 13 bases that match TRBD2. CDR1 MNHEY and CDR2 SMNVEV come from the germline V gene (reference sequence). V was clipped by 3 bases and J by 5 bases; unmatched bases: 3. The CDR3 has 16 residues.

The chain links TRBV5-6 to TRBJ2-4, with 15 bases fitting TRBD2. This CDR3 has 18 amino acids. Germline V gives CDR1 SGHDT, CDR2 YYEEEE. With V trimmed by 4 bases and J by 0 bases, 5 bases remained unmatched. The CDR3 region has the DNA TGTGCCAGCAGCATAGGACTAGCGGGAGGGTTAGCCAAAAACATTCAGTACTTC. Protein product: CASSIGLAGGLAKNIQYF.

V gene TRBV7-6 combines with J gene TRBJ2-7; a weak D match, TRBD2 (5 bases). Germline V gene data show CDR1 as SGHVS and CDR2 as FNYEAQ. Between the trimmed V and J ends, which lost 4 bases and 6 bases, there was a span of 10 bases. The CDR3 totals 12 residues. CDR3 coding DNA: TGTGCCAGCAGCTCGGACGGACTCGAGCAGTACTTC. Amino acid sequence: CASSSDGLEQYF.

The sample holds many counts of this clonotype. The chain is built from TRBV6-2 or TRBV6-3 and TRBJ2-3; D may correspond to TRBD1 or TRBD2 (5 bases each). Trimming cost V 2 bases and J 8 bases, with 11 bases left between them. CDR3 length: 13 residues. The V gene's germline CDR1 is MNHEY and CDR2 SVGEGT. CDR3 sequence: CASSYGAAGTQYF. The CDR3 nucleotides read TGTGCCAGCAGTTACGGGGCCGCGGGTACGCAGTATTTT.

This clonotype was observed a handful of times. The chain has TRBV11-2 and TRBJ2-7; 7 bases match TRBD1. Unmatched junction bases numbered 3, after V lost 6 bases and J lost 1 base. CDR3 length: 13 amino acids. Per germline, CDR1 SGHAT and CDR2 FQNNGV. CDR3 residues: CASRKGQSYEQYF. CDR3 nucleotides: TGTGCCAGCAGGAAGGGACAGTCCTACGAGCAGTACTTC.

This clonotype was counted many times. The gene calls are TRBV15 and TRBJ2-7; D possibly corresponds to TRBD2 (8 bases). The V end was cut by 4 bases, the J end by 9 bases, with 19 bases between. The length of the CDR3 is 14 residues. Germline assignment: CDR1 LNHNV and CDR2 YYDKDF (reference sequence). The CDR3 nucleotides read TGTGCCACCAGCATGGGGACAGACGGGAGGGGGCAGTACTTC. Translating it yields CATSMGTDGRGQYF.

This clonotype was recorded at least ten times. V and J are TRBV7-9 and TRBJ1-1; D unclear. Germline-derived CDR1 and CDR2 are SEHNR and FQNEAQ (reference sequence). V lost 3 bases to trimming and J lost 4 bases, with 6 bases between them. This CDR3 is built from 12 residues. CDR3 sequence (DNA): TGTGCCAGCAGCTTTGGGAGCACTGAAGCTTTCTTT. It specifies CASSFGSTEAFF.

The chain recombines TRBV20-1 with TRBJ1-2; D is uncertain. With 6 bases removed from V and 0 bases from J, the gap between germline ends came to 11 bases. The CDR3 has 13 amino acids. Germline V gives CDR1 DFQATT, CDR2 SNEGSKA (reference sequence). CDR3 in DNA: TGCAGTGCCTCGGCGGAAGCTAACTATGGCTACACCTTC. Its translation: CSASAEANYGYTF.

This clonotype was counted many times. The rearrangement uses TRBV28 and TRBJ2-2, with a tentative D call TRBD2 (5 bases). V shed 4 bases and J shed 2 bases, with 17 bases lying between them. This CDR3 is 17 amino acids long. CDR1 MDHEN and CDR2 SYDVKM come from the germline V gene. The chain's CDR3 is CASSYFSTGENTGELFF. The CDR3 region has the DNA TGTGCCAGCAGTTATTTCTCGACCGGGGAAAACACCGGGGAGCTGTTTTTT.